This TCR beta chain was documented in a study of CD8+ T cells in alopecia areata (dated by TCRdb to between 2017 and 2018). Concerning the study at large: Treated patients were enrolled in an open-label pilot trial of oral tofacitinib, 5 to 10 mg twice daily, for moderate-to-severe alopecia areata. Tofacitinib was administered for 6 to 18 months, and 6 months of follow-up off drug were then conducted to assess delayed response and recurrence. In treated patients, disease severity was measured using the SALT score, which gives the percentage of scalp surface area affected. In both human patients and the C3H/HeJ mouse model, the study applied high-throughput TCRbeta sequencing to look at T cell clonal expansion in alopecia areata. On the human side, TCRbeta sequencing was run on scalp tissue and on sorted CD4+ and CD8+ peripheral blood T cells from healthy controls and from alopecia areata patients with either patchy or totalis/universalis disease. Patients on tofacitinib were biopsied at baseline and after 4 and 24 weeks of treatment, and several of the patients also had a later scalp biopsy. Scalp clonality was compared among normal scalp (n=4), patchy alopecia areata scalp (n=8), and alopecia totalis/universalis scalp (n=8). RNA came from the PAXgene miRNA kit for fixed scalp, the miRNeasy kit for PBMCs, and the RNeasy kit for mouse skin. immunoSEQ multiplex PCR using 35 Vbeta forward primers and 13 Jbeta reverse primers was used to amplify TCRbeta CDR3 regions. The study at large found these results: Many expanded lesional clones were found to persist in scalp and blood during tofacitinib treatment, and relapse after treatment cessation may be partly explained by this persistence. The treated cohort was small, with a single nonresponder, so links between baseline CD8+ expansion and response need larger studies. Compared with mice, TCR sequences shared between patients were less clear, possibly partly because of HLA diversity across the patient population. Resident alphabeta T cells in normal human skin are also sequenced, complicating scalp TCR repertoire analysis, unlike mouse skin dominated by gammadelta T cells. Tofacitinib significantly decreased scalp clonality and the number of expanded CD8+ clones among the top 100 scalp clones. Compared with normal scalp, lesional scalp, particularly in alopecia totalis/universalis, had higher clonality and more expanded CD8+ clones, which suggests antigenic drive.

Taken with the paper, the label for time point translates to: about 25 weeks on oral tofacitinib. Explained via the paper, the treatment or condition label denotes: oral pan-JAK inhibitor, 5-10 mg twice daily. From alopecia areata patients, peripheral blood was collected along with lesional scalp punch biopsies. After PBMCs were isolated by density centrifugation and stained for CD3, CD4 and CD8, a FACSAria was used to sort CD4+ and CD8+ T cells. The library came from the immunoSEQ multiplex PCR assay. To provide template for TCR sequencing, every sample had RNA extracted and reverse transcribed into cDNA. SuperScript III was used to make first-strand cDNA, primed with a 2:1 mix of oligo-dT and random hexamers. A synthetic immune receptor repertoire was used to gauge amplification bias, and whatever bias remained was removed computationally. Regarding the original processing steps: After raw reads were preprocessed to remove errors, the CDR3 was defined following IMGT conventions as running from the conserved cysteine to phenylalanine. To get clonality, Shannon entropy was normalized by log2 of the number of productive unique TCRs and the result was subtracted from 1. Whether scalp clones were CD4 or CD8 was inferred by matching scalp TCRbeta sequences against CD4 and CD8 repertoires sorted from blood. TCRdb took over this immuneACCESS table, retaining in-frame rearrangements with V and J assigned. Such tables are incomplete; in checked studies, under half of the missing clones stem from an unresolved V gene, and the remainder is unexplained. D and trimming were read from the DNA, whereas the V and J calls and clone size are those reported in that table. This sample comprises 150,000 to 200,000 clones, around 60% of them detected only once. Together, the top ten hold around 12% of the sample.

A remark on this clone: Which antigen it targets is not known. Base quality data are lacking; no much larger clone is found one base away.

Unmatched junction bases come to 8, with V trimmed by 2 bases and J by 1 base. CDR1 and CDR2 were assigned from the germline V gene (reference sequence) as SGHAT and FQDESV. The CDR3 runs 16 amino acids, cysteine and phenylalanine included. The entry retains the CDR3 DNA only, 48 bases that are in frame from base 1. The sample was CD8+ T cells sorted from blood, taken at week 24, from a patient treated with tofacitinib. The V gene is TRBV11-1 and the J gene is TRBJ2-7; 7 bases in the middle match TRBD1. This sequence was found in a human donor with alopecia areata. The bases are TGTGCCAGCAGCTTAAGACGGGGACAGTCTTCCTACGAGCAGTACTTC. This codes for CASSLRRGQSSYEQYF.